This TCR beta chain was sequenced during a study of shared clonotypes between healthy human individuals. Notes on the study in general: Since donors were few, the genetic and exposure-history diversity represented was limited.

As to this clone: Its target is unknown. Other nucleotide sequences in the sample specify the same CDR3.

The ends were cut back, 5 bases at V and 1 base at J, with 6 bases in the middle. Germline V gene lookup returns CDR1 SNHLY and CDR2 FYNNEI. The CDR3 runs to 12 residues. Here immunoSEQ multiplex PCR was the method, and the copy in TCRdb shows in-frame clones only, minus some. The repertoire has 2 million to 3 million clones, over 85% of them found once; the top ten carry approximately 0.36%. The donor population consisted of healthy HIV-negative adults with no recent acute infections or vaccinations. Naive CD4+ cells were CD45RA-selected; the remaining cells were memory. The sequenced sample was naive CD4+ T cells from PBMCs. Subset specified: CD45RA+ positively selected. The chain uses TRBV2 and TRBJ2-7; D remains ambiguous. The TCR originated in a man between 18 and 35 years old in good health. Some clones in this sample may be carry-over from other donors' samples. The chain's CDR3 is CASSLLSYEQYF. CDR3 nucleotides: TGTGCCAGCAGTTTGCTTTCCTACGAGCAGTACTTC.